This T cell receptor beta chain was identified during a study of T cell responses to AZD1222 COVID-19 vaccine. General study results and limits: Repertoires were collected only later (after the peak T cell response had occurred). A reported finding is that nearly half of spike-specific TCRs target unmutated variant regions.

The V end lost 5 bases, the J end lost 0 bases, and 15 bases lay between the germline ends. The CDR3 contains 16 residues. CDR1 is SGHTA, CDR2 FQGNSA, per germline. Remarks on this clone: Its antigen remains unknown.

Some clones are missing from TCRdb's copy, which holds only in-frame ones; the method was immunoSEQ multiplex PCR. The sample contains fewer than 110,000 clones, about nine tenths of which appear only once. V is TRBV7-2 and J is TRBJ2-3, with D uncertain. This TCR came from an adult in good health. The sequencing used peripheral blood, collected on day 0 of AZD1222 vaccination. CDR3 amino acids: CASSRRGASSTDTQYF. DNA of the CDR3: TGTGCCAGCAGCCGCCGCGGCGCCTCTAGCACAGATACGCAGTATTTT. The whole variable domain, filled in from reference TRBV7-2 and TRBJ2-3, reads GAGVSQSPSNKVTEKGKDVELRCDPISGHTALYWYRQSLGQGLEFLIYFQGNSAPDKSGLPSDRFSAERTGGSVSTLTIQRTQQEDSAVYLCASSRRGASSTDTQYFGPGTRLTVL.